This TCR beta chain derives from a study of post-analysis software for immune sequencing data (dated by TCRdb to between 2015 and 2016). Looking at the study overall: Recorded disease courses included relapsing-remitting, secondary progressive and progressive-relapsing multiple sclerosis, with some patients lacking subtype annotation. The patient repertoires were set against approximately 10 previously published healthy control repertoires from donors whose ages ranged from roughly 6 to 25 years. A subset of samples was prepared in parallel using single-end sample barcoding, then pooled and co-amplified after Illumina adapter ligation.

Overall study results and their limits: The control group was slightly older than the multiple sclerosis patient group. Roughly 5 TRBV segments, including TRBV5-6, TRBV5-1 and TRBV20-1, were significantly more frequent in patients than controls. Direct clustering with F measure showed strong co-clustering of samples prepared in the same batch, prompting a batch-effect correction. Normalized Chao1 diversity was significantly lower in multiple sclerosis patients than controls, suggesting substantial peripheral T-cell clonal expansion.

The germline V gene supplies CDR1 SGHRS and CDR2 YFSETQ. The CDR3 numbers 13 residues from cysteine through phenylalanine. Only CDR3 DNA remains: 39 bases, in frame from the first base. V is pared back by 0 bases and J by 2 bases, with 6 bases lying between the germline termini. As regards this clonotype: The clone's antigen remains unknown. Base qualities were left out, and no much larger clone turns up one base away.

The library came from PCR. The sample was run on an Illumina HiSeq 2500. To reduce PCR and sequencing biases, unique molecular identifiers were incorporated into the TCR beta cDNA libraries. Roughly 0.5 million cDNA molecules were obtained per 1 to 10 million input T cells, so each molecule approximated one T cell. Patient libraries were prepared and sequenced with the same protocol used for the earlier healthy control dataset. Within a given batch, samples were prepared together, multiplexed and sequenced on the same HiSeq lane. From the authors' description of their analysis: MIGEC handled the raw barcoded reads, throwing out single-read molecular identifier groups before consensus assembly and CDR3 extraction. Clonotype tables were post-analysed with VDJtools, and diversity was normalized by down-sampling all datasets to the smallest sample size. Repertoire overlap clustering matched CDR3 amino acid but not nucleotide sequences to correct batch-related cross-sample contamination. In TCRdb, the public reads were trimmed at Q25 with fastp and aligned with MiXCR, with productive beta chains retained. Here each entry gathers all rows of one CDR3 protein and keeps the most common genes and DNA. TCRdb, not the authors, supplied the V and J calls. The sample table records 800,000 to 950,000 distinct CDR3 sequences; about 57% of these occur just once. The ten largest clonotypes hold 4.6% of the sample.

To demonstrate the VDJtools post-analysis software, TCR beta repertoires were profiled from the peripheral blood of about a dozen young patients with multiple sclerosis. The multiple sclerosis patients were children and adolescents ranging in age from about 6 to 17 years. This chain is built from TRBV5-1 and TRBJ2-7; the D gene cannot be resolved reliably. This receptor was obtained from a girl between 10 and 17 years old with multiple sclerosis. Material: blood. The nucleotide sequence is TGCGCCAGCAGCTTGGACAGTGCCTACGAGCAGTACTTC. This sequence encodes CASSLDSAYEQYF. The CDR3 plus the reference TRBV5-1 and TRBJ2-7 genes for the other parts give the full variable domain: KAGVTQTPRYLIKTRGQQVTLSCSPISGHRSVSWYQQTPGQGLQFLFEYFSETQRNKGNFPGRFSGRQFSNSRSEMNVSTLELGDSALYLCASSLDSAYEQYFGPGTRLTVT.